Listed below are T cell receptor beta chains from one sample, sequenced in a study of beta chain features in type 1 diabetes. Here immunoSEQ multiplex PCR was the method, and the copy in TCRdb shows in-frame clones only, minus some. The profile covers 150,000 to 200,000 clones, with approximately 13% appearing a single time and 0.5% to 0.75% taken by the ten largest. Material for sequencing was central memory CD4+ T cells from blood. The receptor source for this set is a woman aged 18-29 years in good health. Both conserved end residues are part of each CDR3. Size is omitted from some rows. Given values are once, few, many or a class for expanded clones.

NA,18,TRBV4-2,CASSQDRWDRSSGNTIYF
NA,15,TRBV19,CASNSVAGGGNEQFF
NA,15,TRBV2,CASSEAGQRGGTQYF
few,14,TRBV9,CASSVAPLDNEQFF
NA,15,TRBV9,CASSLSSSSYNEQFF
NA,14,TRBV5-1,CASSLVIAGVEQFF
NA,17,TRBV18,CASSPSGGLSGANVLTF
few,16,TRBV5-1,CASSFFQQGAGGEQYF
NA,14,TRBV14,CASSQNRQGDIQYF
NA,14,TRBV11-2,CASSPTGPGWGYTF
NA,15,TRBV9,CASSVDDRYYNEQFF
NA,14,TRBV7-2,CASRPGQDNQPQHF
NA,14,TRBV7-9,CASSAHGQTYEQYF
NA,16,TRBV5-1,CASSLALAGGGHEQFF
few,13,TRBV2,CASRADGNQPQHF
few,17,TRBV4-1,CASSQVPGRGSYNEQFF
NA,13,TRBV28,CASSQGVDTEAFF
few,15,TRBV6-5,CASGLRRGLNTEAFF
NA,15,TRBV15,CATSLRSGSRNEQYF
NA,11,TRBV11-2,CASGSREAQYF
NA,15,TRBV15,CATSRDLRRGAEQYF
NA,14,TRBV27,CASSPGPGREKLFF
NA,13,TRBV28,CASSLGHAEKLFF
few,14,TRBV28,CASSYPGSTDTQYF
few,15,TRBV7-2,CASSTGLAGVNEQYF
NA,15,TRBV6-4,CASSWTAGPYNEQFF
few,12,TRBV29-1,CSVEAASYEQYF
NA,20,TRBV4-3,CASSPQMKMGLAGVVGELFF
many,14,TRBV7-9,CASSIQGPTDTQYF
few,14,TRBV25-1,CASSEAGTTGEQYF
NA,15,TRBV9,CASSVGSLSNQPQHF
NA,17,TRBV5-4,CASSLGGAGSLYNEQFF
few,16,TRBV7-2,CASSLAGGSGNQPQHF
few,15,TRBV5-1,CASSLGAGGYYEQYF
few,12,TRBV2,CAGGLITDTQYF
few,14,TRBV29-1,CSVVSWTGDEEQFF
few,17,TRBV7-8,CASSFVPASGAQETQYF
NA,11,TRBV30,CAWSVLYEQYF
NA,14,TRBV7-9,CASSLAAARDGYTF
few,13,TRBV29-1,CSLKLGSAGELFF
few,13,TRBV29-1,CSVNRDRNYGYTF
few,13,TRBV30,CAWSEGANEKLFF
NA,16,TRBV4-1,CASSQDRGTGNEKLFF
few,14,TRBV7-3,CASSKERGLNEQFF
few,19,TRBV9,CASSGTSGLAGGRGGEQFF
few,13,TRBV19,CASRHGGNEKLFF
NA,16,TRBV5-1,CASSPRTSGRTDIQYF
few,14,TRBV30,CAFPAASGSGELFF
NA,15,TRBV7-2,CASSPRRGLENIQYF
few,12,TRBV30,CAWSVLREKLFF
NA,14,TRBV28,CASRGWTGNQPQHF
few,15,TRBV7-6,CASSLGEAAIYEQYF
few,15,TRBV4-2,CASSRDRYSNQPQHF
few,17,TRBV4-1,CASSPSESRSGANVLTF
few,16,TRBV11-2,CASSSPSAGLSDTQYF